This T cell receptor (beta chain) was sequenced in a study of beta chain features in type 1 diabetes. Expressed TCRB transcripts were sequenced, since all the RNA that had been isolated was reverse transcribed. Sequencing used immunoSEQ multiplex PCR; TCRdb keeps in-frame clones, though not all of them. The table records approximately 150,000 clones, about 13% of them present only once. All sorted populations exceeded 95% purity. In its sample, this clone was seen a few times. The antigen remains unidentified. Study-level points and caveats: Shorter TCRB CDR3s, moderately but significantly so, were found in Type 1 diabetes patients in all four CD4+ subsets.

Germline lookup yields CDR1 MNHEY and CDR2 SVGAGI. The junction had 9 bases not matched to a gene; V was cut back by 5 bases and J by 5 bases. CDR3 length: 14 amino acids. V usage is TRBV6-5 and J usage is TRBJ2-7; 7 bases are a match to TRBD1. The sequence was obtained from a man aged 18 to 29 with type 1 diabetes. Sequencing used central memory CD4+ T cells from blood. The CDR3 is CASSNRQGVDEQYF. The CDR3 bases are TGTGCCAGCAGTAATCGACAGGGAGTGGACGAGCAGTACTTC.